Below are 5 T cell receptor beta chains sequenced from a single sample in a study of T cell responses to AZD1222 COVID-19 vaccine. TCRdb's table, derived via immunoSEQ multiplex PCR, lists solely in-frame clones and lacks some. This repertoire shows roughly 77,000 clones, about nine tenths found once; its top ten account for approximately 3.2%. The sequences come from peripheral blood, collected 28 days after the second AZD1222 dose. Receptor source: an adult who received the AZD1222 COVID-19 vaccine.

The chain combines TRBV6-5 with TRBJ1-5; D is uncertain. Germline loops: CDR1 MNHEY, CDR2 SVGAGI. The CDR3 is made up of 12 amino acids. Trimming stripped 4 bases from V and 4 bases from J, with 5 bases between. CDR3 in amino acids: CASSSFNQPQHF. The CDR3 bases are TGTGCCAGCAGTTCGTTTAATCAGCCCCAGCATTTT.

The chain links TRBV30 to TRBJ1-5; possible D gene TRBD1, 5 bases. In germline, CDR1 is GTSNPN, CDR2 SVGIG (reference sequence). Trimming removed 5 bases at V and 2 bases at J, with 16 bases between. This CDR3 contains 15 residues. The chain's CDR3 is CAWQLRAGGNQPQHF. In nucleotides, the CDR3 is TGTGCCTGGCAGCTGAGGGCGGGGGGCAATCAGCCCCAGCATTTT.

The chain joins TRBV5-4 to TRBJ2-5; 8 bases fit TRBD2. Germline V lookup: CDR1 SGHNT, CDR2 YYREEE (reference sequence). The CDR3 extends over 14 amino acids. V shed 3 bases, J shed 1 base, and the junction held 2 bases outside the gene matches. CDR3 DNA sequence: TGTGCCAGCAGCTCCGGACTAGCCCAAGAGACCCAGTACTTC. Its translation is CASSSGLAQETQYF.

This chain connects TRBV5-1 to TRBJ2-2, with D perhaps TRBD2 (6 bases). Trimming stripped 0 bases from V and 3 bases from J, with 9 bases between. This CDR3 region has 15 residues. From germline, CDR1 is SGHRS and CDR2 YFSETQ. As DNA, the CDR3 is TGCGCCAGCAGCTTGGGCGGGGTGGACACCGGGGAGCTGTTTTTT. Amino acids: CASSLGGVDTGELFF.

The chain has TRBV7-2 and TRBJ2-2; D call uncertain. The CDR3 length is 15 residues. V was clipped by 1 base and J by 3 bases, with 9 bases between them. Germline CDR1 and CDR2: SGHTA and FQGNSA. CDR3 sequence (DNA): TGTGCCAGCAGCTTAGACGTCGGATACACCGGGGAGCTGTTTTTT. It specifies CASSLDVGYTGELFF.